The clone carrying this T cell receptor beta chain occurred many times. Its antigen is undetermined. This entry comes from a study of spatial heterogeneity in lung cancer. Looking at the study overall: Combinations of a unique TCR and a UMI were tallied in raw reads, and on average each appeared more than ten times.

This sample's time point: sample taken at primary tumor resection. The study sequenced unsorted whole RNA from tumor, nontumor lung or frozen PBMC. One entry per CDR3 protein, called by TCRdb with MiXCR from the 5' RACE reads. The sample carries roughly 14,000 distinct CDR3 sequences, over 9% recorded once. Study-wide results and limits: Resection blood, more than follow-up blood, showed ubiquitous expanded tumor TCRs.

The sequences come from PBMCs, collected at surgery. The source is a male donor with early-stage non-small cell lung cancer.

The CDR3 DNA follows: TGTGCCAGCTCACCACAGGGAAGTCACTCTGGAAACACCATATATTTT. This gives the protein CASSPQGSHSGNTIYF. This chain uses TRBV18 with TRBJ1-3; D unresolved. This CDR3 spans 16 amino acids. V gave up 1 base and J gave up 0 bases, with 10 bases separating them. Germline V CDR1 and CDR2: KGHSH, LQKENI. Combining the CDR3 with reference TRBV18 and TRBJ1-3 gives the whole variable domain NAGVMQNPRHLVRRRGQEARLRCSPMKGHSHVYWYRQLPEEGLKFMVYLQKENIIDESGMPKERFSAEFPKEGPSILRIQQVVRGDSAAYFCASSPQGSHSGNTIYFGEGSWLTVV.